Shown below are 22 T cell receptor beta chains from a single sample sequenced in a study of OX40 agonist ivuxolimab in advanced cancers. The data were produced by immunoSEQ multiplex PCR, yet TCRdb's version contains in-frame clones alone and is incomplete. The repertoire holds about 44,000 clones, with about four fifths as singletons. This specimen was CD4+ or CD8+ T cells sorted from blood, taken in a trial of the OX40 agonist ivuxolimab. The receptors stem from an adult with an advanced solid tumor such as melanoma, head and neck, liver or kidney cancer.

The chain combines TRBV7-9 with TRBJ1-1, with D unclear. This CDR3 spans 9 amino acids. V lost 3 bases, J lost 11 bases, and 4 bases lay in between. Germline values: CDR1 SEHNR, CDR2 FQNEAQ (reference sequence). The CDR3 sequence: CASSFPAFF. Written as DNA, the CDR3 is TGTGCCAGCAGCTTTCCGGCTTTCTTT.

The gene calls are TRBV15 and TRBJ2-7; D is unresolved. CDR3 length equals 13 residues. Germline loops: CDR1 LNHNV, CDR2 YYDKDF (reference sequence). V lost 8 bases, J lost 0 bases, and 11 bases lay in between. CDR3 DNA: TGTGCCACCGGAAGTCTGAGCTCCTACGAGCAGTACTTC. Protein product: CATGSLSSYEQYF.

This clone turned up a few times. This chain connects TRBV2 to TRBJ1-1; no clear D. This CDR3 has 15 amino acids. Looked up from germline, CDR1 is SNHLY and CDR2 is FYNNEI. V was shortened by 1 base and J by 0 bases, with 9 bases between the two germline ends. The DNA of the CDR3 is TGTGCCAGCAGTGAAGAGAGGGTGATGAACACTGAAGCTTTCTTT. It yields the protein CASSEERVMNTEAFF. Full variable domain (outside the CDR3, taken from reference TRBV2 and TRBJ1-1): EPEVTQTPSHQVTQMGQEVILRCVPISNHLYFYWYRQILGQKVEFLVSFYNNEISEKSEIFDDQFSVERPDGSNFTLKIRSTKLEDSAMYFCASSEERVMNTEAFFGQGTRLTVV.

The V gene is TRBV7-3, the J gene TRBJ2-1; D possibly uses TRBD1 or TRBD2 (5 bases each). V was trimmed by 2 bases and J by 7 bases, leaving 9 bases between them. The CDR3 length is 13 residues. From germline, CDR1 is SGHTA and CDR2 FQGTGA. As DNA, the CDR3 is TGTGCCAGCAGCTTAGTCGAGGGGAATGAGCAGTTCTTC. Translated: CASSLVEGNEQFF.

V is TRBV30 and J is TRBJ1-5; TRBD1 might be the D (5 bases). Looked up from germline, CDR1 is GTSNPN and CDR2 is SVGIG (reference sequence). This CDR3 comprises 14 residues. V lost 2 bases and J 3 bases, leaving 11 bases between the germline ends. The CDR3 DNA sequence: TGTGCCTGGAGTCTCGGGACCGTCAATCAGCCCCAGCATTTT. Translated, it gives CAWSLGTVNQPQHF.

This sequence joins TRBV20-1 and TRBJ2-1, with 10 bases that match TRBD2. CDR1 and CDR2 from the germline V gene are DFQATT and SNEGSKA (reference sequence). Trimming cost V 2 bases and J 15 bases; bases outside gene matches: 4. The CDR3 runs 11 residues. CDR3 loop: CSARSSGRVFF. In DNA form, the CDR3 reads TGCAGTGCTAGATCCAGCGGGAGGGTGTTCTTC.

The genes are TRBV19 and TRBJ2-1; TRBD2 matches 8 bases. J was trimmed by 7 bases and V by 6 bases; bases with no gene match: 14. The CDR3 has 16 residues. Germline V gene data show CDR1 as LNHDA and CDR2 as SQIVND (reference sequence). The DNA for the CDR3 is TGTGCCAGTAGGTTGAGAGCGGGGGCCGGGGGGAATGAGCAGTTCTTC. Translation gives CASRLRAGAGGNEQFF.

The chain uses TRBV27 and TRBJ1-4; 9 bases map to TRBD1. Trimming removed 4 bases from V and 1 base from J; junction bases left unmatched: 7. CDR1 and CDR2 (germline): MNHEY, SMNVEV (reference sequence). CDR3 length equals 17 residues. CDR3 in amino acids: CASSWSTGGGTNEKLFF. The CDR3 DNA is TGTGCCAGCAGTTGGTCGACAGGGGGGGGAACTAATGAAAAACTGTTTTTT.

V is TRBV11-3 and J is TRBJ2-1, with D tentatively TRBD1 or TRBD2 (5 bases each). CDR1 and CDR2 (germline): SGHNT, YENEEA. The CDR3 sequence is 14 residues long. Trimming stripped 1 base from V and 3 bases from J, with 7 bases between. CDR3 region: CASSLGGSYNEQFF. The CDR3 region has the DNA TGTGCCAGCAGCTTAGGGGGGAGCTACAATGAGCAGTTCTTC. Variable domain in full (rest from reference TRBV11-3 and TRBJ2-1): EAGVVQSPRYKIIEKKQPVAFWCNPISGHNTLYWYLQNLGQGPELLIRYENEEAVDDSQLPKDRFSAERLKGVDSTLKIQPAELGDSAVYLCASSLGGSYNEQFFGPGTRLTVL.

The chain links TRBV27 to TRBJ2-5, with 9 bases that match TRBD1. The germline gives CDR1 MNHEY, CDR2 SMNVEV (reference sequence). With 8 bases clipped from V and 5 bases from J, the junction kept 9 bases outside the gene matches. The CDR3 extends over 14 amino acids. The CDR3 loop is CASRPGTGSETQYF. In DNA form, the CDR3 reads TGTGCCAGCCGTCCGGGGACAGGGTCCGAGACCCAGTACTTC.

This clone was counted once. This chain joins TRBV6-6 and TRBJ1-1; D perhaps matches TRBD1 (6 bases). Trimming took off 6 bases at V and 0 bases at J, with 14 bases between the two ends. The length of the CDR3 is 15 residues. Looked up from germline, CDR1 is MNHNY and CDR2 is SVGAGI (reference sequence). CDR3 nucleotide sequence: TGTGCCAGCAGCCTCCCTCAGGGGATGAACACTGAAGCTTTCTTT. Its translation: CASSLPQGMNTEAFF.

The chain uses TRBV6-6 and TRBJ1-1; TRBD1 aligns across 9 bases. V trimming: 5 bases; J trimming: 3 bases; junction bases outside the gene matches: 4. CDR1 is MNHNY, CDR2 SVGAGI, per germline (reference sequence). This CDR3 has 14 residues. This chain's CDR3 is CASSVTGGYTEAFF. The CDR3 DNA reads TGTGCCAGCAGTGTGACAGGGGGATACACTGAAGCTTTCTTT.

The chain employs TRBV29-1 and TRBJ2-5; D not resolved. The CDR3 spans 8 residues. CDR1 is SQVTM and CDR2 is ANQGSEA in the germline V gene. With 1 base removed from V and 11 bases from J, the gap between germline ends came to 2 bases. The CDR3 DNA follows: TGCAGCGTTGAAGCTCAGTACTTC. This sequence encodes CSVEAQYF.

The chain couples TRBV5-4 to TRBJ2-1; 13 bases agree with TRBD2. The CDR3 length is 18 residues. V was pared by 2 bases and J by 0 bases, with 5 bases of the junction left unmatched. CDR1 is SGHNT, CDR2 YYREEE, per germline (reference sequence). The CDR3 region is CASSFGLAGDVSYNEQFF. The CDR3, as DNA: TGTGCCAGCAGCTTTGGACTAGCGGGAGACGTCTCCTACAATGAGCAGTTCTTC. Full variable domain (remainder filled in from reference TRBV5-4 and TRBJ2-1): ETGVTQSPTHLIKTRGQQVTLRCSSQSGHNTVSWYQQALGQGPQFIFQYYREEENGRGNFPPRFSGLQFPNYSSELNVNALELDDSALYLCASSFGLAGDVSYNEQFFGPGTRLTVL.

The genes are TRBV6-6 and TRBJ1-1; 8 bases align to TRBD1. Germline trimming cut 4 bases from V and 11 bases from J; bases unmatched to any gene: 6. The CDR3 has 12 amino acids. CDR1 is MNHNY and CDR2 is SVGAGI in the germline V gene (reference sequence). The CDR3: CASSSGQGAAFF. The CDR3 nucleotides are TGTGCCAGCAGTTCCGGCCAGGGGGCGGCTTTCTTT.

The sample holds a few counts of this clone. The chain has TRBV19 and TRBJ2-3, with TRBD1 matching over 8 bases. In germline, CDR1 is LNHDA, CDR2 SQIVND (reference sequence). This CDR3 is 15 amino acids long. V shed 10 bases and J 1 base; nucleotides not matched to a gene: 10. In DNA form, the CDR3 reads TGTGCCACAGCCTCGACAGGGGTAGGCACAGATACGCAGTATTTT. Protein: CATASTGVGTDTQYF. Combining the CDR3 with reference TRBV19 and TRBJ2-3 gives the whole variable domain DGGITQSPKYLFRKEGQNVTLSCEQNLNHDAMYWYRQDPGQGLRLIYYSQIVNDFQKGDIAEGYSVSREKKESFPLTVTSAQKNPTAFYLCATASTGVGTDTQYFGPGTRLTVL.

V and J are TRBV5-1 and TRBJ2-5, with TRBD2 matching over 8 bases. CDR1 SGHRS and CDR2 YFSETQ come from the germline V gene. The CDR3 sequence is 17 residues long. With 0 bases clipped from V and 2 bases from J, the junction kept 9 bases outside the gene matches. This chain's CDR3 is CASSLAPGLESQETQYF. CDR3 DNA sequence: TGCGCCAGCAGCTTGGCTCCGGGACTAGAGTCGCAAGAGACCCAGTACTTC.

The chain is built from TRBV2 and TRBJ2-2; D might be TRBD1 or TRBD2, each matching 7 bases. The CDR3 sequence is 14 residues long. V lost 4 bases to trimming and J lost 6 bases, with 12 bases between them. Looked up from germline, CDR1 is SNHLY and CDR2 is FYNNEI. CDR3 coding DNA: TGTGCCAGCAGTGTGACAGGGAGGGCCGGGGAGCTGTTTTTT. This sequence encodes CASSVTGRAGELFF.

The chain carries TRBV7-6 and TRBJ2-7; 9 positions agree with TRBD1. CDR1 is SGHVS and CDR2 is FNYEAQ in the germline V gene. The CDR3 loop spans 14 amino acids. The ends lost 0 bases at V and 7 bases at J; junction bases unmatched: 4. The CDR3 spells CASSLAGQGGEQYF. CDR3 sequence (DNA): TGTGCCAGCAGCTTAGCGGGACAGGGTGGTGAGCAGTACTTC.

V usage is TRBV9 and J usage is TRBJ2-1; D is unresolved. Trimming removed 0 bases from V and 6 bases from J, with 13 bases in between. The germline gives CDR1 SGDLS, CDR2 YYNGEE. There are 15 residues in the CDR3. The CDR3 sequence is CASSVAPSLINEQFF. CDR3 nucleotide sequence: TGTGCCAGCAGCGTAGCCCCAAGCTTGATCAATGAGCAGTTCTTC.

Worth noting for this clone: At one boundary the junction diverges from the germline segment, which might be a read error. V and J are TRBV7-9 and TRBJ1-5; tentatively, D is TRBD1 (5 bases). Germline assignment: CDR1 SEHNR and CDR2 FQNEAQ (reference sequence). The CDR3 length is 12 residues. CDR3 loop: CASSLGGTESIF. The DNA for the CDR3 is TGTGCCAGCAGCTTAGGAGGGACGGAGTCAATTTTT.

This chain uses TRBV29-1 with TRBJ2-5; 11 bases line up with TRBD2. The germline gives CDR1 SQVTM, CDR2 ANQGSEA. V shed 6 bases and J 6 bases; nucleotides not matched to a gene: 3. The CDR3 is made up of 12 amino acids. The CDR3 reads CSVVTSGKTQYF. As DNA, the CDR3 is TGCAGCGTCGTGACTAGCGGGAAGACCCAGTACTTC.